This paragraph reports one TCR beta chain. Its antigen remains unidentified. The V gene's germline CDR1 is SNHLY and CDR2 FYNNEI. This CDR3 spans 13 amino acids. V was pared by 9 bases and J by 5 bases, with 16 bases between. This table comes from immunoSEQ multiplex PCR, and its TCRdb copy is limited to in-frame clones, with some not included. The data contain under 85,000 clones, about nine tenths of them singletons. This entry comes from a study of chemoradiotherapy in HPV16-positive cancers. Overall study context: Functional T-cell assays on a couple of HPV16-positive patients' cells defined candidate HPV-specific clones and common TCR motifs.

General study points: HPV-specific T cells were functionally defined from only a couple of HPV16-positive patients. Non-HPV-specific T cells did not expand in tumors during treatment, whereas candidate HPV-specific clones and E7-related motifs did.

The V call is TRBV2, the J call TRBJ2-5, with D hard to call. Sample: blood, taken from a patient who underwent chemoradiotherapy. The sequence came from a human donor with HPV-associated anogenital cancer. In nucleotides, the CDR3 is TGTGCCAGTCAATTAGCCCCCGGTGAGACCCAGTACTTC. It translates to CASQLAPGETQYF.